These 18 T cell receptor beta chains share one sample of origin, sequenced in a study of T cell repertoires in cytomegalovirus infection. TCRdb reprocessed the reads via MiXCR and lists one record per CDR3 protein. The data hold 250,000 or so distinct CDR3 sequences, with approximately 8.3% observed a single time. Sequenced input: PBMCs. These receptors all come from a human donor in good health (CMV status not recorded). Some clones in this sample may be carry-over from other donors' samples.

This clonotype has a count of ten or more. The chain uses TRBV28 and TRBJ1-5, with D possibly being TRBD1 (5 bases). Germline V gene sequence: CDR1 MDHEN, CDR2 SYDVKM. This CDR3 contains 15 residues. Trimming shortened V by 2 bases and J by 2 bases, and 10 bases separated the two germline ends. This CDR3 is CASSLGGLRNQPQHF. The CDR3 region has the DNA TGTGCCAGCAGTTTAGGGGGGTTACGCAATCAGCCCCAGCATTTT. Filled out from reference TRBV28 and TRBJ1-5, the complete variable domain reads DVKVTQSSRYLVKRTGEKVFLECVQDMDHENMFWYRQDPGLGLRLIYFSYDVKMKEKGDIPEGYSVSREKKERFSLILESASTNQTSMYLCASSLGGLRNQPQHFGDGTRLSIL.

V is TRBV20-1 and J is TRBJ2-3; 9 bases fit TRBD2. CDR3 length: 17 residues. The trim removed 0 bases at V and 2 bases at J, leaving 9 bases unmatched. Germline assignment: CDR1 DFQATT and CDR2 SNEGSKA (reference sequence). The CDR3 here is CSARDREASGNTDTQYF. The CDR3 bases are TGCAGTGCTAGAGATCGGGAAGCTAGCGGGAACACAGATACGCAGTATTTT.

This clonotype was seen many times. V and J are TRBV7-7 and TRBJ2-2, with 9 bases matching TRBD2. Germline lookup yields CDR1 SSHAT and CDR2 FNYEAQ (reference sequence). The CDR3 spans 16 residues. The DNA for the CDR3 is TGTGCTAGCCGCTCTTTAGCGGGAGAAGGCACCGGGGAGCTGTTTTTT. Residues: CASRSLAGEGTGELFF.

The chain couples TRBV20-1 to TRBJ1-5; D ambiguous. This CDR3 is built from 15 residues. Germline CDR1 reads DFQATT; CDR2 reads SNEGSKA (reference sequence). Trimming shortened V by 1 base and J by 6 bases, and 16 bases separated the two germline ends. CDR3 coding DNA: TGCAGTGCTAGAGGGGGAGAGAACCGAGGTCAGCCCCAGCATTTT. Its protein product is CSARGGENRGQPQHF.

A single count supports this clonotype. The chain employs TRBV20-1 and TRBJ2-3, with TRBD1 as a possible D gene (6 bases). This CDR3 is built from 14 residues. Germline V CDR1 and CDR2: DFQATT, SNEGSKA (reference sequence). Between the trimmed V and J ends, which lost 8 bases and 4 bases, there was a span of 19 bases. The CDR3 region has the DNA TGCAGTCCCATTGGGGCAGGGGTGGCAGATACGCAGTATTTT. It codes for CSPIGAGVADTQYF.

The sample holds many counts of this clonotype. The chain is built from TRBV2 and TRBJ2-1; 11 nucleotides agree with TRBD2. Unmatched junction bases numbered 4, after V lost 3 bases and J lost 6 bases. This CDR3 comprises 15 residues. The germline V gene encodes CDR1 SNHLY and CDR2 FYNNEI. CDR3 protein: CASSDRGLAGNEQFF. DNA of the CDR3: TGTGCCAGCAGTGACCGAGGACTAGCGGGCAATGAGCAGTTCTTC.

This clonotype has at least ten counts. The chain joins TRBV7-2 to TRBJ2-7; 7 bases line up with TRBD1. CDR1 and CDR2 (germline): SGHTA, FQGNSA. After removal of 4 bases from V and 3 bases from J, the junction contained 9 bases not matched to a gene. This CDR3 has 15 amino acids. The CDR3 DNA reads as TGTGCCAGCAGCTCGACTACCGGGACAGTCTACGAGCAGTACTTC. The encoded protein is CASSSTTGTVYEQYF.

The sample holds many counts of this clonotype. The V call is TRBV7-2, the J call TRBJ1-2; tentative D call: TRBD1 (6 bases). Deletions cut 5 bases from V and 2 bases from J, with 12 bases between. The CDR3 is 14 residues long. Per germline, CDR1 SGHTA and CDR2 FQGNSA. CDR3 nucleotides: TGTGCCAGCAGCGCCCGGGACAAGAACTATGGCTACACCTTC. Translated, it gives CASSARDKNYGYTF.

This clonotype was counted at least ten times. V gene TRBV4-2 combines with J gene TRBJ2-3; D might be TRBD2 (6 bases). V lost 0 bases, J lost 6 bases, and 16 bases lay in between. Germline assignment: CDR1 LGHNA and CDR2 YNFKEQ. This CDR3 spans 16 amino acids. CDR3 bases: TGTGCCAGCAGCCAAGACTCGGTGGAGGGTGCCGATACGCAGTATTTT. Amino acids: CASSQDSVEGADTQYF.

This clonotype was detected a few times. The gene calls are TRBV7-2 and TRBJ2-7; tentative D call: TRBD1 (6 bases). Germline V gene data show CDR1 as SGHTA and CDR2 as FQGNSA. V was cut by 1 base and J by 6 bases, with 19 bases left in between. The CDR3 has 16 residues. The CDR3 nucleotides read TGTGCCAGCAGCTTAGGGAGACAGGTTGCCCCCTCCGAGCAGTACTTC. Translated: CASSLGRQVAPSEQYF.

The chain employs TRBV19 and TRBJ2-4; D is unresolved. V lost 3 bases, J lost 10 bases, and 13 bases lay in between. Germline lookup yields CDR1 LNHDA and CDR2 SQIVND (reference sequence). This CDR3 comprises 13 residues. The CDR3 DNA reads TGTGCCAGTAGTATCGCACGAGTGGGGATTCAGTACTTC. Translating gives CASSIARVGIQYF. The full variable domain, with the rest looked up from reference TRBV19 and TRBJ2-4, is DGGITQSPKYLFRKEGQNVTLSCEQNLNHDAMYWYRQDPGQGLRLIYYSQIVNDFQKGDIAEGYSVSREKKESFPLTVTSAQKNPTAFYLCASSIARVGIQYFGAGTRLSVL.

CDR3 region: CASSQERKTQYF. For the CDR3, the DNA is TGTGCCAGCAGCCAGGAGAGGAAGACCCAGTACTTC. V is TRBV28 and J is TRBJ2-5; D ambiguous. This CDR3 has 12 amino acids. Trimming stripped 6 bases from V and 6 bases from J, with 11 bases between. The germline gives CDR1 MDHEN, CDR2 SYDVKM.

This clonotype was found many times. The chain uses TRBV12-3 or TRBV12-4 and TRBJ1-2; 11 bases fit TRBD1. CDR3 length equals 13 residues. J lost 6 bases, V lost 5 bases, and 2 bases had no gene match. CDR3 loop: CASSQDRGHGYTF. The DNA of the CDR3 is TGTGCCAGCAGTCAGGACAGGGGGCATGGCTACACCTTC.

This clonotype was seen at least ten times. Its ends do not fully match the called genes, so a read error is possible. The J gene is TRBJ2-3, the V gene TRBV6-1; TRBD2 matches 11 bases. The germline V gene has CDR1 MNHNS and CDR2 SASEGT. The CDR3 contains 14 residues. CDR3: CASRLAPLAGGLDF. CDR3 sequence (DNA): TGTGCCAGCAGGCTGGCCCCTCTAGCGGGAGGACTGGATTTT.

This clonotype appeared many times. The chain employs TRBV7-2 and TRBJ2-2, with a tentative D call TRBD2 (6 bases). The CDR3 runs 16 residues. Looked up from germline, CDR1 is SGHTA and CDR2 is FQGNSA. With 5 bases removed from V and 7 bases from J, the gap between germline ends came to 20 bases. CDR3 nucleotides: TGTGCCAGCAGCCTACCTGTCCGCGGGGCGATCGGGGAGCTGTTTTTT. It is translated as CASSLPVRGAIGELFF.

The table lists this clonotype with a few counts. The chain uses TRBV10-3 and TRBJ2-7; perhaps TRBD1 as D (6 bases). The CDR3 is 14 residues long. Per germline, CDR1 ENHRY and CDR2 SYGVKD. V was clipped by 5 bases and J by 4 bases, with 15 bases between them. The CDR3 DNA is TGTGCCATCAGTCTACAGGGTGAATTTTACGAGCAGTACTTC. It encodes CAISLQGEFYEQYF.

This clonotype has a handful of counts. The CDR3 DNA reads as TGTGCCAGCAGCGTGGCCGGGACCCCGAACACTGAAGCTTTCTTT. Translating gives CASSVAGTPNTEAFF. J is TRBJ1-1 and V is TRBV9, with D tentatively TRBD1 (5 bases). Trimming pared 2 bases from V and 1 base from J, leaving 12 bases between. The CDR3 spans 15 residues. CDR1 is SGDLS and CDR2 is YYNGEE in the germline V gene. The whole variable domain, remainder taken from reference TRBV9 and TRBJ1-1, is DSGVTQTPKHLITATGQRVTLRCSPRSGDLSVYWYQQSLDQGLQFLIQYYNGEERAKGNILERFSAQQFPDLHSELNLSSLELGDSALYFCASSVAGTPNTEAFFGQGTRLTVV.

J is TRBJ2-1 and V is TRBV5-6; TRBD1 aligns across 7 bases. This CDR3 has 15 residues. The V and J ends lost 4 bases and 7 bases, in that order; junction bases with no gene match: 11. Germline CDR1 SGHDT, CDR2 YYEEEE. This CDR3 is CASSAIDRVRNEQFF. CDR3 in DNA: TGTGCCAGCAGCGCGATCGACAGGGTTCGGAATGAGCAGTTCTTC.